This T cell receptor beta chain was observed in a study of T cell responses to AZD1222 COVID-19 vaccine. Notes on the study in general: Seropositive AZD1222 recipients at baseline numbered only five or six. Spike-specific TCR breadth and depth were elevated following two AZD1222 doses. Epitopes outside B.1.351 and B.1.1.7 mutated regions reportedly drew nearly half of spike TCRs.

TCRdb's table, derived via immunoSEQ multiplex PCR, lists solely in-frame clones and lacks some. The sample lists over 150,000 clones, 85% to 95% occurring once. The analysis combined second doses at about 4 or about 12 weeks. Comments on this clone: What it binds is not known. The sample holds other DNA sequences that translate to the same CDR3.

The CDR3 has 13 amino acids. Germline CDR1 reads SEHNR; CDR2 reads FQNEAQ (reference sequence). V gave up 1 base and J gave up 5 bases, with 8 bases separating them. This chain joins TRBV7-9 and TRBJ1-2; the D gene is possibly TRBD1 (5 bases). The receptor was isolated from an adult who received the AZD1222 COVID-19 vaccine. The material sequenced was peripheral blood, taken 28 days after the second AZD1222 dose. The CDR3, as DNA: TGTGCCAGCAGCTTAGGGCAGGGATATGGCTACACCTTC. Translating gives CASSLGQGYGYTF.